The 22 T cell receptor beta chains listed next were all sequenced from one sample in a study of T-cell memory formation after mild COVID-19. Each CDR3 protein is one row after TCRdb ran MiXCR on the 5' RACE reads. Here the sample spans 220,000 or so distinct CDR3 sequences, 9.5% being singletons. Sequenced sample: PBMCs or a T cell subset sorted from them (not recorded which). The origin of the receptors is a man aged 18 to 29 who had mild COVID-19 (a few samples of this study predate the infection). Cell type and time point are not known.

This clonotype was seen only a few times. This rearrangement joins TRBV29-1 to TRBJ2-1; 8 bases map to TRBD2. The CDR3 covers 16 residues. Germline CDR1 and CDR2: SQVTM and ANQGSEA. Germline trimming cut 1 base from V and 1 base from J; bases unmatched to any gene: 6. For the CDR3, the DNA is TGCAGCGTTGAAGCTACGACTAGCGCTTCCTACAATGAGCAGTTCTTC. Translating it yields CSVEATTSASYNEQFF.

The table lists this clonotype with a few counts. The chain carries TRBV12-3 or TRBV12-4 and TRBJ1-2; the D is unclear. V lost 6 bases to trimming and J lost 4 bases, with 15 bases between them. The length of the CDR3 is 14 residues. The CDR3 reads CASSGPSSIYGYTF. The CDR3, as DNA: TGTGCCAGCAGCGGACCCTCTAGCATCTATGGCTACACCTTC.

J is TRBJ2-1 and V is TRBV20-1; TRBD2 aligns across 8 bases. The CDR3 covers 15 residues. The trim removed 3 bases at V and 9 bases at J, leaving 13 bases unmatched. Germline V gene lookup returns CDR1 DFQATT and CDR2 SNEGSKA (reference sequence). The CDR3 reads CSASSLRGAIGEQFF. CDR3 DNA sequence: TGCAGTGCTAGCTCTTTGCGGGGGGCTATCGGTGAGCAGTTCTTC.

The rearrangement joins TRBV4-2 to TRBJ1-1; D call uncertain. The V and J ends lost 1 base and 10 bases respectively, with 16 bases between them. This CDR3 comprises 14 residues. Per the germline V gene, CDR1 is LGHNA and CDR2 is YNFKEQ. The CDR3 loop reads CASSQVDGVSGAFF. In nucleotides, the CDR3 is TGTGCCAGCAGCCAAGTTGACGGGGTCTCGGGAGCTTTCTTT.

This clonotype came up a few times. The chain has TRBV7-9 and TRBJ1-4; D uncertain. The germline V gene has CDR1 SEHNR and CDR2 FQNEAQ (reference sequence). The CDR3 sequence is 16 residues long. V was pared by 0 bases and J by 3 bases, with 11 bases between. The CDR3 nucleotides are TGTGCCAGCAGCTTAGCTTCGTGGGGTTCTAATGAAAAACTGTTTTTT. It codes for CASSLASWGSNEKLFF.

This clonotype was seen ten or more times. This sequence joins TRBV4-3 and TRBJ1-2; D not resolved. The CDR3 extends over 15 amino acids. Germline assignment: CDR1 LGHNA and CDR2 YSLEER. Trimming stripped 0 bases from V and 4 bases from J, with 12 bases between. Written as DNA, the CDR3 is TGCGCCAGCAGCCAAGACCCGCCTTTTATCTATGGCTACACCTTC. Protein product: CASSQDPPFIYGYTF.

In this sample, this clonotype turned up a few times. As DNA, the CDR3 is TGTGCCAGCAGATGGACTTTCCAAGAGACCCAGTACTTC. Amino acids: CASRWTFQETQYF. The rearrangement uses TRBV7-2 and TRBJ2-5, with a weak D call TRBD2 (5 bases). Per the germline V gene, CDR1 is SGHTA and CDR2 is FQGNSA. Trimming stripped 6 bases from V and 1 base from J, with 9 bases between. This CDR3 contains 13 residues. The full variable domain, rest sourced from reference TRBV7-2 and TRBJ2-5, is GAGVSQSPSNKVTEKGKDVELRCDPISGHTALYWYRQSLGQGLEFLIYFQGNSAPDKSGLPSDRFSAERTGGSVSTLTIQRTQQEDSAVYLCASRWTFQETQYFGPGTRLLVL.

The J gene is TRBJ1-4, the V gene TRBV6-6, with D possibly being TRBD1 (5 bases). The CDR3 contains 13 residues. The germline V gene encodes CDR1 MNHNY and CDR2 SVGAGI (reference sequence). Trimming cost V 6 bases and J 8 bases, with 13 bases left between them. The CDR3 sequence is CASRQDSTEKLFF. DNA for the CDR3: TGTGCCAGCAGACAGGACTCAACGGAAAAACTGTTTTTT.

The DNA of the CDR3 is TGCAGCGTTGGATGGACAGGACGCTATGGCTACACCTTC. This translates into CSVGWTGRYGYTF. The V and J genes are TRBV29-1 and TRBJ1-2, with 7 positions matching TRBD1. CDR1 and CDR2 (germline): SQVTM, ANQGSEA. Trimming took 4 bases from V and 4 from J; bases not matched to a gene: 6. This CDR3 contains 13 residues.

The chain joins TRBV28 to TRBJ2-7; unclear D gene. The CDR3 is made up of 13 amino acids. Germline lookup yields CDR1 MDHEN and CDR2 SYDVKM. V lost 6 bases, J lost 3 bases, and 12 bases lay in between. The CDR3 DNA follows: TGTGCCAGCAGCCCATCAGAAGTCTACGAGCAGTACGTC. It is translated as CASSPSEVYEQYV.

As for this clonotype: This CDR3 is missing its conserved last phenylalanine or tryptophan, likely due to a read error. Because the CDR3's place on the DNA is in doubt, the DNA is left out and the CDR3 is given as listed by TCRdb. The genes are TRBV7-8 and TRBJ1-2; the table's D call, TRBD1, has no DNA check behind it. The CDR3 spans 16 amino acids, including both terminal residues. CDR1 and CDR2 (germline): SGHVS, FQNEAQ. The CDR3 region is CASSLVPPPTDIAFLL.

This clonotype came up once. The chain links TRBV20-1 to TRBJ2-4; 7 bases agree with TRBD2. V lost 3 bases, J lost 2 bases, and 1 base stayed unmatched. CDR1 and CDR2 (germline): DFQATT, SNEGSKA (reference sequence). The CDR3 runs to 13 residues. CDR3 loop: CSARGLTKNIQYF. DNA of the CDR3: TGCAGTGCTAGGGGACTAACCAAAAACATTCAGTACTTC.

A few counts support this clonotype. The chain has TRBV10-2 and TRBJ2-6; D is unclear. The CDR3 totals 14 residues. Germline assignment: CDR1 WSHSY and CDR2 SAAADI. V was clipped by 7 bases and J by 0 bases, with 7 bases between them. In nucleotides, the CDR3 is TGCGCCAGCAAAATGGTCTCTGGGGCCAACGTCCTGACTTTC. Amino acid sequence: CASKMVSGANVLTF.

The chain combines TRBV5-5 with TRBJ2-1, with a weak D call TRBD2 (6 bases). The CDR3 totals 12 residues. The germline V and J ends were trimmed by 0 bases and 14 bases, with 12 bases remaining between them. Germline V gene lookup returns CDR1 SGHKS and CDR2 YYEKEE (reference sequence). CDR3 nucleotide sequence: TGTGCCAGCAGCTTGGTCCTACAGCGGGAGTTCTTC. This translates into CASSLVLQREFF.

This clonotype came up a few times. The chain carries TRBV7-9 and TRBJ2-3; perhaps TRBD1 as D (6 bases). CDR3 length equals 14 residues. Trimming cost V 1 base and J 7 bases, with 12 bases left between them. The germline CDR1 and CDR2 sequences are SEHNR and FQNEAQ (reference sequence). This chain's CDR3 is CASSLVGTTNTQYF. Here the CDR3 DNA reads TGTGCCAGCAGCTTAGTAGGGACAACGAATACGCAGTATTTT.

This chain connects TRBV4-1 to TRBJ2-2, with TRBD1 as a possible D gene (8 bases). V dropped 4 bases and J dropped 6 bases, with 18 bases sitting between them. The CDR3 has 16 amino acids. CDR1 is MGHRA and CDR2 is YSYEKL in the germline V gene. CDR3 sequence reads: CASSRGQGGSSGELFF. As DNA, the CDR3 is TGCGCCAGCAGCCGAGGACAGGGCGGGAGTTCCGGGGAGCTGTTTTTT.

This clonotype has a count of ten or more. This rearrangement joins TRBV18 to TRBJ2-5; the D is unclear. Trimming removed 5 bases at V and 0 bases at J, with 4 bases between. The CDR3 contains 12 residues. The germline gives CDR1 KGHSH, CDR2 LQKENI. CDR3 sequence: CASSSYQETQYF. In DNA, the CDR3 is TGTGCCAGCTCATCGTACCAAGAGACCCAGTACTTC.

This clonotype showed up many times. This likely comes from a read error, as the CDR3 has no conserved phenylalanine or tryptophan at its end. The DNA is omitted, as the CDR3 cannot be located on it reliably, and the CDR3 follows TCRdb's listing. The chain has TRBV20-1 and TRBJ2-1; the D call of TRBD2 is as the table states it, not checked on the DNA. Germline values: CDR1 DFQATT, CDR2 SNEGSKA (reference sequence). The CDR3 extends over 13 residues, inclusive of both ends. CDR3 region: CSASLPHLAGGLL.

CDR3: CASSLQGSSGELFF. As DNA, the CDR3 is TGCGCCAGCAGCTTGCAGGGCTCCTCCGGGGAGCTGTTTTTT. The rearrangement uses TRBV5-1 and TRBJ2-2; the D gene is possibly TRBD1 (5 bases). Trimming removed 1 base from V and 6 bases from J, with 10 bases in between. The CDR3 is made up of 14 amino acids. From germline, CDR1 is SGHRS and CDR2 YFSETQ.

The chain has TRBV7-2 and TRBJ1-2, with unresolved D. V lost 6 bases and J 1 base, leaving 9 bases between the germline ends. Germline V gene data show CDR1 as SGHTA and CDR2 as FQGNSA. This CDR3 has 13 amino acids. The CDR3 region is CASSPDYNYGYTF. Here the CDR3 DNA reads TGTGCCAGCAGTCCCGATTATAACTATGGCTACACCTTC.

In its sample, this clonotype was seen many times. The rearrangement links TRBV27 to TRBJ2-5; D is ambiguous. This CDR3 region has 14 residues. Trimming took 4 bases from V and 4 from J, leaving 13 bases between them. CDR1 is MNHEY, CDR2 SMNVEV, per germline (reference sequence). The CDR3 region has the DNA TGTGCCAGCAGTTCCCCGGCGAGCCTAGAGACCCAGTACTTC. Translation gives CASSSPASLETQYF.

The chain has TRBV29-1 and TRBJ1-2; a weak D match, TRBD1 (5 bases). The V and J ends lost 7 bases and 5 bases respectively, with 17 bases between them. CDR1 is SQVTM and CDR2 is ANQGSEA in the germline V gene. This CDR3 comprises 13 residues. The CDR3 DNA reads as TGCAGCGGGGGACCCGGGACGGATTATGGCTACACCTTC. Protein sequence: CSGGPGTDYGYTF.